This is a list of T cell receptor beta chains from one sample in a study of blood T cell repertoires in COVID-19. Repertoires were generated with immunoSEQ multiplex PCR, while TCRdb's copy carries only in-frame clones and drops some. The sample carries 300,000 to 450,000 clones, about 88% recorded once. Sequencing used PBMCs or T cells enriched from blood (not recorded which). Receptors originate from a woman in her twenties or thirties who had recovered from COVID-19. Both conserved end residues are part of each CDR3. The D gene is left open where the match is weak. Expanded clones are given a class, and other clones once, few, many or no size at all.

abundance	v_gene	d_gene	j_gene	CDR3nt	CDR3aa
few	TRBV19	.	TRBJ1-4	TGTGCCAGTAGTCGGAACATCCAGGGTAATGAAAAACTGTTTTTT	CASSRNIQGNEKLFF
.	TRBV5-1	TRBD1	TRBJ2-2	TGCGCCAGCAGCTTCTATCCGGGACAGACTAACACCGGGGAGCTGTTTTTT	CASSFYPGQTNTGELFF
.	TRBV28	.	TRBJ1-1	TGTGCCAGCAGGCTGGGGGGAAGCACTGAAGCTTTCTTT	CASRLGGSTEAFF
once	TRBV27	.	TRBJ1-4	TGTGCCAGTCAGCCAGCAGGGGAGAATGAAAAACTGTTTTTT	CASQPAGENEKLFF
once	TRBV5-1	TRBD1	TRBJ1-1	TGCGCCAGCAGCTTACTGCCGGGACAGGGGACTGAAGCTTTCTTT	CASSLLPGQGTEAFF
.	TRBV11-2	.	TRBJ2-3	TGTGCCAGCAGCTTAGACCTAGGCACAGATACGCAGTATTTT	CASSLDLGTDTQYF
.	TRBV5-1	.	TRBJ1-1	TGCGCCAGCAGCTTGAACAGGGACACTGAAGCTTTCTTT	CASSLNRDTEAFF
.	TRBV4-1	.	TRBJ2-7	TGCGCCAGCAGCCCCCCGGGGCAGGGAGGCTACGAGCAGTACTTC	CASSPPGQGGYEQYF
.	TRBV6-5	.	TRBJ2-2	TGTGCCAGCAGTTACCTACCCTCCGCATCGGGGGAGCTGTTTTTT	CASSYLPSASGELFF
few	TRBV12-3/TRBV12-4	.	TRBJ2-2	TGTGCCAGTTCCCAGGGCTCCGGGGAGCTGTTTTTT	CASSQGSGELFF
.	TRBV2	.	TRBJ1-1	TGTGCCAGCAGTGAAGGCGGGGTGGTGAACACTGAAGCTTTCTTT	CASSEGGVVNTEAFF
few	TRBV2	TRBD1	TRBJ1-5	TGTGCCAGCAGTGCGGATGCTACAGGGGCCCAGCATTTT	CASSADATGAQHF
.	TRBV7-2	TRBD1	TRBJ2-2	TGTGCCAGCAGCCCTTTAGGGGGCGCGGGCGGGGAGCTGTTTTTT	CASSPLGGAGGELFF
few	TRBV19	.	TRBJ2-3	TGTGCCAGTAGTATCTTCGACAATAGATTAGATACGCAGTATTTT	CASSIFDNRLDTQYF
.	TRBV7-8	TRBD2	TRBJ2-1	TGTGCCAGCAGCTCGACTAGCGGGGAACTTATTGAGCAGTTCTTC	CASSSTSGELIEQFF
few	TRBV5-4	TRBD1	TRBJ1-3	TGTGCCAGCAGCTCTGACCGGGACAGGGCCTCTGGAAACACCATATATTTT	CASSSDRDRASGNTIYF
few	TRBV7-7	TRBD1	TRBJ2-3	TGTGCCAGCAGCCCCGGGACAGGGGGCACAGATACGCAGTATTTT	CASSPGTGGTDTQYF
.	TRBV6-2/TRBV6-3	.	TRBJ1-5	TGTGCCAGCAGTTACGGGGGGGCGCGAAGCAATCAGCCCCAGCATTTT	CASSYGGARSNQPQHF
.	TRBV2	TRBD1	TRBJ2-5	TGTGCCAGCAGGGGACAGGGTACAAGTGAGACCCAGTACTTC	CASRGQGTSETQYF
.	TRBV11-2	TRBD1	TRBJ1-3	TGTGCCAGCAGCTTAGTAGGGGACAGGGGCTCTGGAAACACCATATATTTT	CASSLVGDRGSGNTIYF
.	TRBV6-1	.	TRBJ1-6	TGTGCCAGCAGTGGGGGGGACCTAAATTTCTTGGGGTCACCCCTCCACTTT	CASSGGDLNFLGSPLHF
.	TRBV5-8	.	TRBJ2-4	TGTGCCAGCAGCCCGCAGGGGCGGCACATTCAGTACTTC	CASSPQGRHIQYF
.	TRBV28	.	TRBJ2-7	TGTGCCAGCAGTTTAGGCCGACTGATACTCTCCTACGAGCAGTACTTC	CASSLGRLILSYEQYF
once	TRBV18	.	TRBJ1-5	TGTGCCAGCTCACCCTCGGAGGATCAGCCCCAGCATTTT	CASSPSEDQPQHF
.	TRBV21-1	.	TRBJ1-5	TGTGCCAGCAGCAAACCTACTCTTTGCAATCAGCCCCAGCATTTT	CASSKPTLCNQPQHF
.	TRBV18	.	TRBJ2-5	TGTGCCAGCTCACCCATCGACTCGATCTCGCAAGAGACCCAGTACTTC	CASSPIDSISQETQYF
.	TRBV2	.	TRBJ1-5	TGTGCCAGCAGTGCAGGCAGGTTCAGCAATCAGCCCCAGCATTTT	CASSAGRFSNQPQHF
.	TRBV11-2	TRBD1	TRBJ1-3	TGTGCCAGCAGCTTCCAAGGGGGCGCGGGAAACACCATATATTTT	CASSFQGGAGNTIYF
few	TRBV28	.	TRBJ1-5	TGTGCCAGCAACTCGCCGGGGGGCATTTTGGGTCAGCCCCAGCATTTT	CASNSPGGILGQPQHF
.	TRBV6-2/TRBV6-3	TRBD2	TRBJ2-5	TGTGCCAGCAGTTACTCGACTAGCGGGGACCAAGAGACCCAGTACTTC	CASSYSTSGDQETQYF